The rows below give T cell receptor beta chains drawn from one sample of a study of tumor-infiltrating lymphocytes in primary liver carcinoma. MiXCR, applied by TCRdb to the multiplex PCR reads, yields one record per CDR3 protein. The sample consists of 70,000 to 95,000 distinct CDR3 sequences, almost 70% of them appearing once. Sequenced input: liver tumor tissue from sampling region 4. The receptors originated from a man aged 35 to 55 with primary liver carcinoma and hepatitis B virus infection. Each CDR3 is given with its conserved first and last residue. D genes are given only for firm matches. The size field is filled for only some rows; it gives once, few, many or a size class.

d_call	v_call	clone_size	j_call	cdr3_length	cdr3_aa	cdr3_nt
.	TRBV10-3	.	TRBJ2-7	13	CAIQRKDSYEQYF	TGTGCCATCCAGCGGAAGGACTCCTACGAGCAGTACTTC
.	TRBV6-5	.	TRBJ2-1	13	CVSKLSSYNEQFF	TGTGTCAGCAAGTTGAGCTCCTATAATGAGCAGTTCTTC
TRBD1	TRBV10-3	.	TRBJ1-1	17	CAISEGTQGAAGIEAFF	TGTGCCATCAGTGAGGGGACCCAGGGGGCAGCGGGGATTGAAGCTTTCTTT
.	TRBV11-2	.	TRBJ2-5	16	CANRSRDSSHQETQYF	TGTGCCAACAGATCCCGGGATTCGTCCCACCAAGAGACCCAGTATTTC
.	TRBV12-3/TRBV12-4	once	TRBJ2-7	14	CTSSLVHSDYEQCF	TGCACCAGCAGCCTTGTACATAGCGACTACGAGCAGTGCTTC
.	TRBV11-2	.	TRBJ1-1	17	CASSRMKGQGFGTEAFF	TGCGCCAGCAGCCGAATGAAGGGACAAGGGTTCGGCACTGAAGCTTTCTTT
.	TRBV7-3	.	TRBJ2-6	12	CASSLDGNVLTF	TGTGCCAGCAGCCTAGACGGGAACGTCCTGACTTTC
.	TRBV4-2	.	TRBJ2-3	14	CASSQEAETDTQYF	TGTGCCAGCAGCCAAGAAGCGGAAACAGATACGCAATATTTT
.	TRBV29-1	many	TRBJ2-3	12	CSVEGAGDTQYF	TGCAGCGTAGAAGGGGCAGGAGATACGCAGTATTTT
.	TRBV12-3/TRBV12-4	many	TRBJ2-7	14	CASSFPQGSYEQYF	TGTGCCAGCAGTTTCCCTCAAGGCTCCTACGAGCAGTACTTC
.	TRBV10-3	.	TRBJ1-1	12	CVTTGGPTEAFF	TGTGTCACGACTGGGGGGCCCACTGAAGCTTTCTTT
TRBD2	TRBV28	.	TRBJ2-7	15	CTSSLTKSGSYEQYF	TGTACCAGCAGTTTAACGAAGAGCGGGAGTTACGAGCAGTACTTC
TRBD2	TRBV24-1	few	TRBJ2-3	18	CATSDFPPGGSSADTQYF	TGTGCCACCAGTGATTTCCCTCCGGGAGGGAGTAGCGCAGATACGCAGTATTTT
TRBD2	TRBV7-2	.	TRBJ2-1	15	CASSSMGAGGYEQFF	TGTGCCAGCAGCTCCATGGGAGCGGGAGGCTATGAGCAGTTCTTC
TRBD2	TRBV7-9	.	TRBJ2-1	18	CASSLPLGLAGKSHEQFF	TGTGCCAGCAGCTTACCTTTGGGACTAGCGGGTAAGAGCCATGAGCAGTTCTTC
.	TRBV4-1	.	TRBJ2-7	13	CASSRLPLYEEYF	TGCGCCAGCAGCCGACTCCCCCTCTACGAGGAGTACTTC
TRBD1	TRBV11-1	once	TRBJ2-2	16	CAGSIQGQGKPGELFF	TGTGCCGGCAGCATACAAGGACAGGGGAAACCCGGGGAACTGTTTTTT
TRBD1	TRBV7-2	few	TRBJ1-2	15	CASSSGQGAWYGYTF	TGTGCCAGCAGCTCCGGACAGGGGGCATGGTATGGCTACACCTTC
.	TRBV4-2	.	TRBJ2-5	16	CASSQGLGESGETQYF	TGTGCTAGCAGCCAAGGTCTCGGGGAGTCGGGAGAGACCCAGTACTTC
.	TRBV6-5	.	TRBJ2-6	18	CASSLWAGMKAGANVSTF	TGTGCCAGCAGTCTTTGGGCAGGGATGAAAGCTGGGGCCAACGTCTCGACTTTC